These T cell receptor beta chains were read from a single sample in a study of blood T cell repertoires in COVID-19. Here immunoSEQ multiplex PCR was the method, and the copy in TCRdb shows in-frame clones only, minus some. The sample lists about 24,000 clones, roughly nine tenths occurring once. Sequenced sample: peripheral blood. Receptors originate from a man between 65 and 85 years old with COVID-19, enrolled during active disease. The CDR3 runs from the conserved cysteine through the conserved F or W. Fields, in order: clone size, V gene, D gene, J gene, CDR3 DNA, CDR3 protein. D genes are given only for firm matches. Clone size, where shown, is once, few, many, or a class for clones that have expanded.

NA	TRBV5-1	NA	TRBJ1-1	TGCGCCAGCAGCTTGGGACAGCCGAACACTGAAGCTTTCTTT	CASSLGQPNTEAFF
NA	TRBV5-1	TRBD2	TRBJ2-7	TGCGCCAGCAGCTTCGGGACTAGCGGGAGCGCCTCCTACGAGCAGTACTTC	CASSFGTSGSASYEQYF
NA	TRBV7-9	TRBD1	TRBJ1-1	TGTGCCAGCAGCGTAACAGGGGGCACTGAAGCTTTCTTT	CASSVTGGTEAFF
NA	TRBV30	NA	TRBJ2-5	TGTGCCTGGAGCCAGACCCGGGTCAGGGGAGAGACCCAGTACTTC	CAWSQTRVRGETQYF
NA	TRBV19	TRBD1	TRBJ2-1	TGTGCCAGTAGTAAGCAGGGGGCTGGAGGGTTTAATGAGCAGTTCTTC	CASSKQGAGGFNEQFF
NA	TRBV7-2	NA	TRBJ2-3	TGTGCCAGCAGCCCCTCTCGGGACACAGATACGCAGTATTTT	CASSPSRDTDTQYF
NA	TRBV2	NA	TRBJ2-5	TGTGCCAGCATTCCCGGCTTGGGACTGTACCAAGAGACCCAGTACTTC	CASIPGLGLYQETQYF
NA	TRBV27	NA	TRBJ2-6	TGTGCCAGCAGTTTCGTCTCTGGGGCCAACGTCCTGACTTTC	CASSFVSGANVLTF
NA	TRBV4-2	TRBD1	TRBJ1-4	TGTGCCAGCAGCCTCTTGGGGAGGACAGGGGGAAGGGCAACTAATGAAAAACTGTTTTTT	CASSLLGRTGGRATNEKLFF
NA	TRBV6-5	NA	TRBJ2-1	TGTGCCAGCAGTTACGGGGCCTTCAGCTCCTACAATGAGCAGTTCTTC	CASSYGAFSSYNEQFF
NA	TRBV19	TRBD1	TRBJ1-2	TGTGCCAGTAGTATCAGGAGTGACAGGGGCGATGGCTACACCTTC	CASSIRSDRGDGYTF
few	TRBV5-1	NA	TRBJ1-1	TGCGCCAGCAGCTTGACAGGGAACACTGAAGCTTTCTTT	CASSLTGNTEAFF
NA	TRBV6-5	TRBD1	TRBJ1-5	TGTGCCAGCAGCGTACAGGGGAGCAGCAATCAGCCCCAGCATTTT	CASSVQGSSNQPQHF
NA	TRBV15	NA	TRBJ2-3	TGTGCCACCAGCAGAGCTAAGGGGAGGACGCAGTATTTT	CATSRAKGRTQYF
NA	TRBV15	TRBD2	TRBJ2-2	TGTGCCACCAGAGCGGGGGGGAACACCGGGGAGCTGTTTTTT	CATRAGGNTGELFF
NA	TRBV6-5	TRBD1	TRBJ1-1	TGTGCCAGCAGAGTTAACAGGGGGGAGGGCACTGAAGCTTTCTTT	CASRVNRGEGTEAFF
NA	TRBV10-2	TRBD1	TRBJ2-1	TGCGCCAGCAGCATGGGACAGGGGGGCCACAATGAGCAGTTCTTC	CASSMGQGGHNEQFF
once	TRBV5-1	NA	TRBJ2-7	TGCGCCAGCAGCTTGGCCGGGACTGTCGCCTACGAGCAGTACTTC	CASSLAGTVAYEQYF
NA	TRBV10-3	TRBD1	TRBJ2-1	TGTGCCATCAGTGAATCGGACAGGGGGCCAAATGAGCAGTTCTTC	CAISESDRGPNEQFF
once	TRBV3-1/TRBV3-2	TRBD1	TRBJ1-6	TGTGCCAGCAGCCCCGGGACAGGGAATAATTCACCCCTCCACTTT	CASSPGTGNNSPLHF
NA	TRBV7-9	TRBD1	TRBJ2-1	TGTGCCAGCAGCTTAAGGGACAGGATTAGCAATGAGCAGTTCTTC	CASSLRDRISNEQFF
NA	TRBV10-2	TRBD1	TRBJ1-2	TGCGCCAGCAGCGGACAGGGGCACGGCTACACCTTC	CASSGQGHGYTF